A selection of T cell receptor beta chains follows, all from one sample in a study of cytomegalovirus exposure and HLA in healthy donors. Sequencing used immunoSEQ multiplex PCR; TCRdb keeps in-frame clones, though not all of them. The sample lists roughly 130,000 clones; around 71% were seen once. The sample comprised PBMCs. These receptors all stem from a woman in her sixties in good health and CMV-seropositive. CDR3s include the opening cysteine and the closing phenylalanine or tryptophan. Fields, in order: clone size, D gene, J gene, V gene, CDR3 protein, CDR3 DNA. The D gene is left open where the match is weak. A row's size may be missing; if present it is once, few, many or a size class.

>-|-|TRBJ1-5|TRBV29-1
CSVEVTENQPQHF
TGCAGCGTTGAAGTCACGGAGAATCAGCCCCAGCATTTT
>-|TRBD2|TRBJ2-3|TRBV5-1
CASSLGTSGTDTQYF
TGCGCCAGCAGCTTGGGGACTAGCGGCACAGATACGCAGTATTTT
>-|-|TRBJ1-1|TRBV11-3
CASSLERGTEAFF
TGTGCCAGCAGCTTAGAGCGGGGCACTGAAGCTTTCTTT
>few|-|TRBJ1-6|TRBV10-3
CAISEDNSYNSPLHF
TGTGCCATCAGTGAGGACAACTCCTATAATTCACCCCTCCACTTT
>-|-|TRBJ1-1|TRBV6-6
CASSPGRGAFF
TGTGCCAGCAGTCCGGGGAGGGGAGCTTTCTTT
>-|-|TRBJ2-3|TRBV5-1
CASRSGVDTQYF
TGCGCCAGCAGATCAGGGGTAGATACGCAGTATTTT
>few|TRBD2|TRBJ2-1|TRBV6-5
CASRGLAGGVREQFF
TGTGCCAGCAGAGGACTAGCGGGGGGGGTTCGTGAGCAGTTCTTC
>once|-|TRBJ1-1|TRBV27
CASSPFTGGNTEAFF
TGTGCCAGCTCACCCTTTACGGGAGGGAACACTGAAGCTTTCTTT
>-|-|TRBJ2-3|TRBV7-6
CASSLARQSSTDTQYF
TGTGCCAGCAGCTTAGCGCGGCAGAGTAGCACAGATACGCAGTATTTT
>once|-|TRBJ1-1|TRBV19
CASSPQGTEAFF
TGTGCCAGTAGCCCGCAGGGAACTGAAGCTTTCTTT
>-|-|TRBJ1-1|TRBV4-1
CASDGGENTEAFF
TGCGCCAGCGACGGGGGGGAGAACACTGAAGCTTTCTTT
>-|-|TRBJ1-5|TRBV27
CASSLLGDQPQHF
TGTGCCAGCAGTTTGTTAGGAGATCAGCCCCAGCATTTT
>-|TRBD2|TRBJ2-7|TRBV5-1
CASSLKISGGEVYEQYF
TGCGCCAGCAGCTTGAAGATTAGCGGGGGGGAGGTGTACGAGCAGTACTTC
>-|-|TRBJ2-7|TRBV27
CASRKYVTAFYEQYF
TGTGCCAGCCGAAAATATGTGACAGCATTCTACGAGCAGTACTTC
>-|-|TRBJ1-1|TRBV6-5
CASSYSGRRNTEAFF
TGTGCCAGCAGTTACTCTGGCCGCCGGAACACTGAAGCTTTCTTT
>-|-|TRBJ2-1|TRBV7-5
CARSSFRDNEQFF
TGTGCCAGAAGCTCTTTTCGGGACAATGAGCAGTTCTTC
>-|-|TRBJ1-1|TRBV2
CASKGRGGMNTEAFF
TGTGCCAGCAAGGGACGGGGGGGCATGAACACTGAAGCTTTCTTT